Listed here are 10 T cell receptor beta chains from one sample, sequenced in a study of cytomegalovirus exposure and HLA in healthy donors. The PCR contained 60 Vbeta and 13 Jbeta primers. Generated by immunoSEQ multiplex PCR, the TCRdb table keeps only in-frame clones and is missing some. The sample contains about 180,000 clones, over 65% of which appear only once. Sequencing input: PBMCs. The receptors stem from a man aged 18 to 29 in good health and CMV-seronegative.

The chain couples TRBV27 to TRBJ2-7, with TRBD1 identical over 8 bases. V lost 4 bases and J lost 0; bases outside the gene matches: 11. There are 17 residues in the CDR3. Germline CDR1 and CDR2: MNHEY and SMNVEV (reference sequence). CDR3 nucleotides: TGTGCCAGCAGTTCGGACAGGGTACTGAGAAGCTCCTACGAGCAGTACTTC. Its protein is CASSSDRVLRSSYEQYF.

The genes are TRBV7-2 and TRBJ2-3; perhaps TRBD2 as D (5 bases). Germline assignment: CDR1 SGHTA and CDR2 FQGNSA. The CDR3 covers 16 residues. Trimming cost V 2 bases and J 2 bases, with 14 bases left between them. In nucleotides, the CDR3 is TGTGCCAGCAGCTTAAAGCTAGCCTTGCCCACAGATACGCAGTATTTT. Translating gives CASSLKLALPTDTQYF.

The chain recombines TRBV11-2 with TRBJ2-7; 8 bases map to TRBD2. Looked up from germline, CDR1 is SGHAT and CDR2 is FQNNGV. With V trimmed by 5 bases and J by 0 bases, 6 bases remained unmatched. This CDR3 region has 15 residues. Written as DNA, the CDR3 is TGTGCCAGCAGCCCTCAGAGCGGGAGCTCCTACGAGCAGTACTTC. Its translation is CASSPQSGSSYEQYF.

This clone has a single count. The chain carries TRBV13 and TRBJ2-7, with D possibly matching TRBD2 (5 bases). Germline V gene data show CDR1 as PRHDT and CDR2 as FYEKMQ (reference sequence). Trimming took 3 bases from V and 1 from J, leaving 13 bases between them. The CDR3 sequence is 15 residues long. The CDR3 sequence: CASSLSWRGSYEQYF. The CDR3 bases are TGTGCCAGCAGCTTGAGCTGGAGAGGGTCCTACGAGCAGTACTTC.

The chain recombines TRBV5-1 with TRBJ2-1, with D possibly being TRBD1 (7 bases). V was clipped by 3 bases and J by 6 bases, with 16 bases between them. Per the germline V gene, CDR1 is SGHRS and CDR2 is YFSETQ. The CDR3 runs to 15 residues. This chain's CDR3 is CASSSEGATFNEQFF. The CDR3 nucleotides are TGCGCCAGCAGCTCGGAGGGGGCAACCTTCAATGAGCAGTTCTTC.

A few counts support this clone. The chain uses TRBV19 and TRBJ1-4; 9 nucleotides line up with TRBD1. The CDR3 is 17 amino acids. Germline values: CDR1 LNHDA, CDR2 SQIVND (reference sequence). The junction had 5 bases not matched to a gene; V was cut back by 3 bases and J by 0 bases. CDR3 coding DNA: TGTGCCAGTAGTATGGGACAGGGATATGCAACTAATGAAAAACTGTTTTTT. This encodes CASSMGQGYATNEKLFF.

The chain links TRBV7-2 to TRBJ2-1; 8 bases line up with TRBD2. The germline gives CDR1 SGHTA, CDR2 FQGNSA. This CDR3 spans 14 amino acids. Unmatched junction bases numbered 4, after V lost 7 bases and J lost 2 bases. CDR3 protein: CASTVGGAYNEQFF. The DNA for the CDR3 is TGTGCCAGCACTGTCGGGGGGGCCTACAATGAGCAGTTCTTC.

V usage is TRBV29-1 and J usage is TRBJ2-5; 8 bases line up with TRBD2. Judging by the DNA end, TRBJ2-7 fits better; the J call may be wrong. This CDR3 has 12 residues. Germline values: CDR1 SQVTM, CDR2 ANQGSEA. DNA for the CDR3: TGCAGCGTTGCTTTTCTAGCGGGCGAGCAGTACTTC. Its translation is CSVAFLAGEQYF.

J is TRBJ1-2 and V is TRBV10-3; D ambiguous. Germline V CDR1 and CDR2: ENHRY, SYGVKD. Trimming stripped 0 bases from V and 2 bases from J, with 10 bases between. This CDR3 comprises 15 residues. This chain's CDR3 is CAISESTAANYGYTF. Here the CDR3 DNA reads TGTGCCATCAGTGAGTCGACGGCAGCGAACTATGGCTACACCTTC.

The chain carries TRBV4-3 and TRBJ2-7; possibly TRBD2 for D (6 bases). The CDR3 has 14 residues. The V and J ends lost 8 bases and 0 bases respectively, with 14 bases between them. Germline-derived CDR1 and CDR2 are LGHNA and YSLEER. CDR3 DNA sequence: TGCGCCAGCGGAAAAGGACTACCCTCCTACGAGCAGTACTTC. Translated: CASGKGLPSYEQYF.